This T cell receptor beta chain is drawn from a study of T cell responses to AZD1222 COVID-19 vaccine. About this clone: As yet, its antigen is unknown.

Study-level findings and limits: Mostly white British, mostly female donors; authors suggested clonal diversity may be underestimated. It was only a handful of AZD1222 recipients who were seropositive at baseline. The study found vaccine-associated CD4 TCRs spanning spike, dominant at 160-218 and 743-854.

Deletions cut 2 bases from V and 7 bases from J, with 9 bases between. This CDR3 is 13 amino acids long. The germline gives CDR1 SGHRS, CDR2 YFSETQ. The table came from immunoSEQ multiplex PCR; TCRdb's copy has only in-frame clones and leaves some out. The table has around 45,000 clones, 80% seen once. The TCR was taken from an adult who received the MenACWY meningococcal vaccine as a control. The sample in question was peripheral blood, obtained 28 days after the second dose of the MenACWY control vaccine. The chain employs TRBV5-1 and TRBJ2-2; unclear D gene. The CDR3 sequence: CASSLSVSGELFF. The DNA for the CDR3 is TGCGCCAGCAGCTTAAGCGTCAGCGGGGAGCTGTTTTTT. Full variable domain (missing parts from reference TRBV5-1 and TRBJ2-2): KAGVTQTPRYLIKTRGQQVTLSCSPISGHRSVSWYQQTPGQGLQFLFEYFSETQRNKGNFPGRFSGRQFSNSRSEMNVSTLELGDSALYLCASSLSVSGELFFGEGSRLTVL.